This TCR beta chain came from a study of blood T cell repertoires in COVID-19. Produced via immunoSEQ multiplex PCR; TCRdb's table is partial and in-frame only. Of over 200,000 clones listed, nearly 90% were seen once; the top ten hold about 10%. The length of the CDR3 is 14 residues. V trimming: 2 bases; J trimming: 5 bases; junction bases outside the gene matches: 5. Germline CDR1 and CDR2: ENHRY and SYGVKD. This clone was found once. Each participant's cohort was designated according to participant-reported clinical history. Recovered status applied to Cohort 3 donors who had two consecutive negative PCRs. It also applied to those with clearance or with symptom resolution.

The sequenced sample consisted of PBMCs or T cells enriched from blood (not recorded which). The rearrangement links TRBV10-3 to TRBJ1-2; 7 nucleotides align to TRBD1. The receptor comes from a young man who had recovered from COVID-19. The CDR3 loop is CAISEVTGLYGYTF. The CDR3 bases are TGTGCCATCAGTGAGGTGACAGGGCTTTATGGCTACACCTTC.